This entry lists 10 T cell receptor beta chains sequenced from one sample in a study of radiotherapy plus CTLA-4 blockade in lung cancer. This table comes from immunoSEQ multiplex PCR, and its TCRdb copy is limited to in-frame clones, with some not included. Of around 80,000 clones listed, approximately 84% are singletons. This specimen was peripheral blood, taken from a patient treated with radiotherapy plus ipilimumab. These receptors came from a human donor with non-small cell lung cancer who had stable disease on radiotherapy plus ipilimumab.

CDR3 protein: CAWSLIGVSEQYF. CDR3 DNA: TGTGCCTGGAGTCTCATCGGGGTCTCCGAGCAGTACTTC. The V and J genes are TRBV30 and TRBJ2-7, with D perhaps matching TRBD2 (5 bases). CDR3 length: 13 residues. Germline V CDR1 and CDR2: GTSNPN, SVGIG (reference sequence). Trimming took off 2 bases at V and 6 bases at J, with 14 bases between the two ends.

The V call is TRBV11-3, the J call TRBJ1-1; D uncertain. The germline V gene encodes CDR1 SGHNT and CDR2 YENEEA. This CDR3 spans 13 amino acids. Between the trimmed V and J ends, which lost 5 bases and 0 bases, there was a span of 7 bases. CDR3 loop: CASSHRMNTEAFF. CDR3 nucleotides: TGTGCCAGCAGCCATAGAATGAACACTGAAGCTTTCTTT.

The chain recombines TRBV11-3 with TRBJ2-7, with 7 bases that match TRBD1. Germline loops: CDR1 SGHNT, CDR2 YENEEA. The CDR3 runs to 13 residues. Trimming cost V 3 bases and J 1 base; bases outside gene matches: 0. The CDR3 region has the DNA TGTGCCAGCAGCTTGGGACAGTCCTACGAGCAGTACTTC. This codes for CASSLGQSYEQYF.

This rearrangement joins TRBV10-3 to TRBJ1-1; 9 bases are a match to TRBD1. Germline V lookup: CDR1 ENHRY, CDR2 SYGVKD. Germline trimming cut 10 bases from V and 3 bases from J; bases unmatched to any gene: 9. This CDR3 is built from 14 residues. The CDR3 reads CATALRDRDTEAFF. The CDR3 DNA is TGTGCCACTGCCCTGCGGGACAGGGACACTGAAGCTTTCTTT.

V and J are TRBV6-5 and TRBJ2-1, with unresolved D. The germline CDR1 and CDR2 sequences are MNHEY and SVGAGI. The CDR3 is 14 amino acids. V was cut by 5 bases and J by 5 bases, with 13 bases left in between. The CDR3, as DNA: TGTGCCAGCAGTGTCCGGGCGACTCACAATGAGCAGTTCTTC. It yields the protein CASSVRATHNEQFF.

The V gene is TRBV9, the J gene TRBJ2-5, with 7 nucleotides matching TRBD2. Looked up from germline, CDR1 is SGDLS and CDR2 is YYNGEE. V lost 1 base and J lost 5; bases outside the gene matches: 8. This CDR3 comprises 15 residues. The chain's CDR3 is CASSVLGGGGETQYF. The CDR3 bases are TGTGCCAGCAGCGTACTTGGCGGGGGAGGCGAGACCCAGTACTTC.

In its sample, this clone was seen once. The chain joins TRBV10-2 to TRBJ2-3, with 8 bases fitting TRBD2. V trimming: 3 bases; J trimming: 1 base; junction bases outside the gene matches: 3. CDR1 is WSHSY and CDR2 is SAAADI in the germline V gene. The CDR3 has 15 amino acids. The CDR3 DNA sequence: TGCGCCAGCAGTGAAGGTAGCGGGGGCACAGATACGCAGTATTTT. This sequence encodes CASSEGSGGTDTQYF.

V gene TRBV7-9 combines with J gene TRBJ2-7; 8 bases align to TRBD1. The CDR3 has 12 amino acids. Per germline, CDR1 SEHNR and CDR2 FQNEAQ (reference sequence). The CDR3 region has the DNA TGTGCCAGCAGCCTTGGGAAGGACAGGGCCGTCGTC. Its translation: CASSLGKDRAVV.

The chain couples TRBV28 to TRBJ1-2; 9 bases fit TRBD1. CDR1 MDHEN and CDR2 SYDVKM come from the germline V gene. This CDR3 is 12 amino acids long. V trimming: 5 bases; J trimming: 7 bases; junction bases outside the gene matches: 2. CDR3 amino acids: CASSRDRVGYTF. The CDR3 DNA reads as TGTGCCAGCAGTAGGGACAGGGTTGGCTACACCTTC.

The chain uses TRBV5-1 and TRBJ2-5; 9 bases match TRBD1. The CDR3 contains 15 residues. Looked up from germline, CDR1 is SGHRS and CDR2 is YFSETQ. The V and J ends lost 3 bases and 3 bases, in that order; junction bases with no gene match: 6. CDR3 region: CASSSGQGGEETQYF. In DNA, the CDR3 is TGCGCCAGCAGCTCGGGACAGGGAGGGGAAGAGACCCAGTACTTC.